This T cell receptor (beta chain) was documented in a study of cytomegalovirus exposure and HLA in healthy donors. Vbeta (60) and Jbeta (13) primers were used in the PCR. Assay used: immunoSEQ multiplex PCR; TCRdb lists only in-frame clones, some missing. The listing records some 150,000 clones. V trimming: 5 bases; J trimming: 2 bases; junction bases outside the gene matches: 6. Germline V gives CDR1 SQVTM, CDR2 ANQGSEA. The CDR3 has 13 residues. The TCR was taken from a man in his forties in good health and CMV-seronegative. The sequencing input was PBMCs. V is TRBV29-1 and J is TRBJ2-7; TRBD1 matches at 7 bases. CDR3 residues: CSVLRDRTYEQYF. The CDR3 DNA follows: TGCAGCGTTCTTAGGGACAGAACCTACGAGCAGTACTTC.